A selection of T cell receptor beta chains follows, all from one sample in a study of T-cell memory formation after mild COVID-19. One entry per CDR3 protein results from TCRdb running MiXCR on the 5' RACE reads. The profile shows roughly 350,000 distinct CDR3 sequences, 25% to 30% of them singletons. Sequenced: PBMCs or a T cell subset sorted from them (not recorded which). These TCRs come from an adult woman who had mild COVID-19 (a few samples of this study predate the infection). Cell type and time point are not known. Both conserved end residues are part of each CDR3. The D gene is left open where the match is weak. Only some rows state a clone size, as once, few, many or a class for expanded clones.

-	TRBV11-2	once	14	TRBJ1-3	TGTGCCAGCAGTTTACACCTCTCTGGAAACACCATATATTTT	CASSLHLSGNTIYF
TRBD1	TRBV27	few	18	TRBJ1-5	TGTGCCAGCAGTTCTACCCTAGGACAGGTTTATAGCAATCAGCCCCAGCATTTT	CASSSTLGQVYSNQPQHF
-	TRBV24-1	-	16	TRBJ2-2	TGTGCCACCAGTTTAATTTCGGGGGTCGACACCGGGGAGCTGTTTTTT	CATSLISGVDTGELFF
-	TRBV3-1	-	12	TRBJ1-2	TGTGCCAGCAGCTCCCGGGCCCCCAGCTACACCTTC	CASSSRAPSYTF
TRBD1	TRBV12-3/TRBV12-4	-	19	TRBJ1-1	TGTGCCAGCAGTCTCGCCCGGGACAGGGACGATATGACGAACACTGAAGCTTTCTTT	CASSLARDRDDMTNTEAFF
-	TRBV4-1	-	14	TRBJ2-3	TGCGCCAGCAGCCAAGGACGAGATCCAGATACGCAGTATTTT	CASSQGRDPDTQYF
-	TRBV6-1	-	11	TRBJ2-3	TGTGCCAGCAGGGTTCGAGATACGCAGTATTTT	CASRVRDTQYF
-	TRBV9	-	15	TRBJ1-1	TGTGCCAGCAGCCCCCGGGGGCAGAAGGACACTGAAGCTTTCTTT	CASSPRGQKDTEAFF
-	TRBV19	-	12	TRBJ2-4	TGTGCCAGTAGTATAGCCAAAAACATTCAGTACTTC	CASSIAKNIQYF
TRBD1	TRBV6-5	-	14	TRBJ1-2	TGTGCCAGCAGTTCTGGACAGGGGATGAATGGCTACACCTTC	CASSSGQGMNGYTF
-	TRBV7-6	-	16	TRBJ1-4	TGTGCCAGCAGCTCGCTAGAGACAGGAACTAATGAAAAACTGTTTTTT	CASSSLETGTNEKLFF
-	TRBV12-3/TRBV12-4	-	13	TRBJ1-2	TGTGCCAGCGGTTCAGGGAGACACTATGGCTACACCTTC	CASGSGRHYGYTF
-	TRBV7-9	few	17	TRBJ1-2	TGTGCCAGCAGCTTAGCGGCCAGGGGACGACCCGACTATGGCTACACCTTC	CASSLAARGRPDYGYTF
-	TRBV20-1	-	13	TRBJ1-1	TGCAGTGCTAGTAGGCGCCCGAACACTGAAGCTTTCTTT	CSASRRPNTEAFF
TRBD1	TRBV6-6	few	15	TRBJ2-2	TGTGCCAGCAGTTACTCGCCACAGGGGTCCGGGGAGCTGTTTTTT	CASSYSPQGSGELFF